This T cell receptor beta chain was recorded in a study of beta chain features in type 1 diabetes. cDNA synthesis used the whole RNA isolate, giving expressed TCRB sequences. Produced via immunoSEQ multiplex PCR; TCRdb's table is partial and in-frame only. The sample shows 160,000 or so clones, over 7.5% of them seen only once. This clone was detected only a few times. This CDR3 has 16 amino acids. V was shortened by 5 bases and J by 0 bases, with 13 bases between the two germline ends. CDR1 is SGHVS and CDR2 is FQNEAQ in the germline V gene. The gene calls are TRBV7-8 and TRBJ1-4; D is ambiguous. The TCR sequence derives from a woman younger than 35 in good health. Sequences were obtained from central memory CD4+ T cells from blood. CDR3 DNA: TGTGCCAGCAGCCCTGGAGGAGAGACAACTAATGAAAAACTGTTTTTT. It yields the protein CASSPGGETTNEKLFF.